This TCR beta chain stems from a study of blood T cell repertoires in COVID-19. Study overall: Researchers got acute and convalescent COVID-19 samples from the United States, Italy and Spain. T cells, B-cell-depleted T cells, or PBMCs provided the cDNA or gDNA that served as material.

CDR1 is SGHAT, CDR2 FQNNGV, per germline. CDR3 length: 14 amino acids. J gave up 4 bases and V 5 bases, and 4 bases lay outside the gene matches. Some clones are missing from TCRdb's copy, which holds only in-frame ones; the method was immunoSEQ multiplex PCR. The sample lists 160,000 or so clones, about 81% occurring once. V is TRBV11-2 and J is TRBJ1-3; 8 bases match TRBD1. The TCR was taken from a human donor in a cohort sampled during active COVID-19. The specimen was peripheral blood. The CDR3 bases are TGTGCCAGCAGCACTCAGGGGGCCGGAAACACCATATATTTT. This codes for CASSTQGAGNTIYF.